What follows are 32 T cell receptor beta chains derived from one specimen sequenced in a study of tumor-infiltrating lymphocytes in primary liver carcinoma. Investigators took RNA and DNA out together from 20-30 mg of unsorted bulk tissue. Production of TCR beta cDNA used around 460 ng total RNA together with a constant-region primer. Slightly modified ARM-PCR served as the procedure for the TCR beta libraries. These libraries came from three rounds of nested multiplex PCR. Two initial PCR rounds of roughly 10 cycles each paired TRBV1-TRBV30 forward primers with a C-beta reverse primer. TCRdb called the multiplex PCR reads again in MiXCR, with one record for every CDR3 protein. The table lists 30,000 to 40,000 distinct CDR3 sequences, roughly 80% of them singletons. Sequencing was carried out using liver tumor tissue from sampling region 4. Subset denoted: tumor region T4, right-lateral pole. The receptors were sampled from a man between 40 and 49 years old with primary liver carcinoma and hepatitis B virus infection.

As concerns this clonotype: Lacking the conserved final phenylalanine or tryptophan, this CDR3 likely reflects a read error. V and J are TRBV12-5 and TRBJ2-7; D is perhaps TRBD1 or TRBD2 (5 bases each). Germline loops: CDR1 LGHNT, CDR2 FRNRAP. The CDR3 runs 13 residues. The CDR3 region has the DNA TGTGCCGGTGAGGGGACCGGTTCCTACGGGCAGTACCTC. Translated: CAGEGTGSYGQYL.

The chain combines TRBV7-8 with TRBJ1-5; D remains unclear. Germline CDR1 and CDR2: SGHVS and FQNEAQ. Deletions cut 8 bases from V and 4 bases from J, with 24 bases between. The CDR3 covers 17 residues. The CDR3 coding sequence is TGTGCCAGCCCAAGAATAACCCAACCCGATGGTAATCAGCCCCAGCATTTT. Encoded protein: CASPRITQPDGNQPQHF.

Worth noting for this clonotype: An end of the junction differs from the germline gene, which may be a read error. V and J are TRBV5-4 and TRBJ2-3, with D possibly TRBD1 on 6 matching bases. The CDR3 loop spans 11 amino acids. Looked up from germline, CDR1 is SGHNT and CDR2 is YYREEE (reference sequence). The CDR3 sequence is CASSQHERTDF. CDR3 in DNA: TGTGCTAGCAGCCAACACGAAAGGACAGATTTT.

There are a few counts of this clonotype. This chain links TRBV2 with TRBJ2-1, with 9 bases fitting TRBD2. Losses at the gene ends were 4 bases for V and 7 bases for J; bases not matched to a gene: 8. CDR1 is SNHLY, CDR2 FYNNEI, per germline. The CDR3 sequence is 15 residues long. The CDR3 loop reads CASSVGGRAGNEQFF. CDR3 in DNA: TGTGCCAGCAGTGTGGGCGGGAGGGCTGGGAATGAGCAGTTCTTC.

As for this clonotype: A read error may account for a junction end that differs from germline. V usage is TRBV11-3 and J usage is TRBJ2-3; D might be TRBD1 or TRBD2, each matching 6 bases. The CDR3 runs 13 residues. Germline assignment: CDR1 SGHNT and CDR2 YENEEA. DNA of the CDR3: TGTACCAGCAGCTTGGGGGGCACAGATATTCAGTATTTT. Protein product: CTSSLGGTDIQYF.

Remarks on this clonotype: One end of the junction varies from germline; a read error may be responsible. The rearrangement uses TRBV6-6 and TRBJ1-1; a weak D match, TRBD1 (5 bases). Per the germline V gene, CDR1 is MNHNY and CDR2 is SVGAGI (reference sequence). CDR3 length equals 13 residues. CDR3 protein: CASSIGVTTETFF. The CDR3 DNA reads TGTGCCAGCAGCATAGGGGTGACTACTGAAACTTTCTTT.

This clonotype was counted a single time. One end of the junction fails to match germline, which may point to a read error. In DNA, the CDR3 is TGCGCCAGCAGTTCAGGACTAGCGGGACTGGCAGATACGCAGTATTTT. Translating it yields CASSSGLAGLADTQYF. The chain links TRBV11-2 to TRBJ2-3; TRBD2 matches 12 bases. The CDR3 totals 16 residues. Germline lookup yields CDR1 SGHAT and CDR2 FQNNGV.

To note about this clonotype: The CDR3 ends on some other residue instead of the conserved phenylalanine or tryptophan, so this is likely a read error. The chain is built from TRBV24-1 and TRBJ2-5; maybe TRBD2 (5 bases). From germline, CDR1 is KGHDR and CDR2 SFDVKD. The length of the CDR3 is 14 residues. As DNA, the CDR3 is TGTGCCACTAGTGGCCGGGATCCGTGGGAGACCCAGTACTTA. It encodes CATSGRDPWETQYL.

With regard to this clonotype: The junction shows a germline mismatch at one end, possibly a read error. The rearrangement links TRBV11-1 to TRBJ2-3; possible D gene TRBD1, 6 bases. The length of the CDR3 is 15 residues. Per germline, CDR1 SGHAT and CDR2 FQDESV (reference sequence). The CDR3 region is CASILPRGSTDTQYF. In DNA, the CDR3 is TGTGCAAGCATTTTGCCGAGGGGGAGCACAGATACGCAGTATTTT. Using reference TRBV11-1 and TRBJ2-3 for the parts outside the CDR3, the full variable domain is EAEVAQSPRYKITEKSQAVAFWCDPISGHATLYWYRQILGQGPELLVQFQDESVVDDSQLPKDRFSAERLKGVDSTLKIQPAELGDSAMYLCASILPRGSTDTQYFGPGTRLTVL.

For this clonotype: At one end, the junction sequence differs from germline, possibly due to a read error. The chain uses TRBV11-2 and TRBJ2-3, with TRBD2 identical over 9 bases. Germline V gene sequence: CDR1 SGHAT, CDR2 FQNNGV. The CDR3 is 16 amino acids. DNA of the CDR3: TGTGCCAGCAGTTCAGGAGTAGCGGGAGTGGCAGATACGCATTATTTT. Encoded protein: CASSSGVAGVADTHYF.

About this clonotype itself: A read error may be the cause here, since a much bigger clone is one base away. The chain couples TRBV9 to TRBJ2-5; D tentatively reads TRBD1 or TRBD2 (5 bases each). The CDR3 contains 14 residues. CDR1 and CDR2 (germline): SGDLS, YYNGEE. The CDR3 nucleotides read TGTGCCAGCAGCGTGGGGACGAACGCCGAGACCCGGTACTTC. Encoded protein: CASSVGTNAETRYF.

Notes on this clonotype: Given the absence of the conserved phenylalanine or tryptophan at the CDR3 end, a read error is likely. The chain joins TRBV11-2 to TRBJ1-5, with TRBD1 as a possible D gene (6 bases). The CDR3 extends over 16 amino acids. In germline, CDR1 is SGHAT, CDR2 FQNNGV. CDR3 amino acids: CTSSLKGGLTNQPQHL. The CDR3 nucleotides read TGTACCAGCAGCCTAAAAGGGGGACTGACAAATCAGCCCCAGCATCTT.

In its sample, this clonotype was seen many times. The V gene is TRBV28, the J gene TRBJ1-5; weak D call: TRBD1 (5 bases). V was clipped by 7 bases and J by 2 bases, with 15 bases between them. Germline values: CDR1 MDHEN, CDR2 SYDVKM. The CDR3 has 15 amino acids. The CDR3: CASTSGFMGNQPQHF. The CDR3 DNA reads as TGTGCCAGCACCTCAGGGTTTATGGGCAATCAGCCCCAGCATTTT. Full variable domain (rest looked up from reference TRBV28 and TRBJ1-5): DVKVTQSSRYLVKRTGEKVFLECVQDMDHENMFWYRQDPGLGLRLIYFSYDVKMKEKGDIPEGYSVSREKKERFSLILESASTNQTSMYLCASTSGFMGNQPQHFGDGTRLSIL.

Worth noting for this clonotype: The junction does not match germline at one end; this may be a read error. The chain is built from TRBV4-3 and TRBJ2-6; D is ambiguous. Germline values: CDR1 LGHNA, CDR2 YSLEER. The CDR3 is 17 amino acids. For the CDR3, the DNA is TGCGTCAGCAACCAAGATGAGTTCCGCTCTGGGGCCAACGTCCTGACTTTC. Protein product: CVSNQDEFRSGANVLTF.

This clonotype ranks as large (0.1 to 1%). The chain uses TRBV29-1 and TRBJ2-5, with 7 bases fitting TRBD2. The trim removed 7 bases at V and 2 bases at J, leaving 7 bases unmatched. Germline CDR1 SQVTM, CDR2 ANQGSEA. The length of the CDR3 is 13 residues. Written as DNA, the CDR3 is TGCAGCGCCCCCGGGGGGACTCAAGAGACCCAGTACTTC. Protein: CSAPGGTQETQYF. Using reference TRBV29-1 and TRBJ2-5 for the parts outside the CDR3, the full variable domain is SAVISQKPSRDICQRGTSLTIQCQVDSQVTMMFWYRQQPGQSLTLIATANQGSEATYESGFVIDKFPISRPNLTFSTLTVSNMSPEDSSIYLCSAPGGTQETQYFGPGTRLLVL.

The chain couples TRBV29-1 to TRBJ2-7; D possibly corresponds to TRBD1 (6 bases). This CDR3 has 15 amino acids. Trimming took 5 bases from V and 2 from J, leaving 19 bases between them. Looked up from germline, CDR1 is SQVTM and CDR2 is ANQGSEA. CDR3 amino acids: CSVFERGKSTYEQYF. CDR3 DNA: TGCAGCGTTTTCGAGAGGGGGAAGTCCACCTACGAGCAGTACTTC.

In regard to this clonotype: The junction does not match germline at one end; this may be a read error. The chain carries TRBV7-9 and TRBJ2-2, with TRBD1 matching over 9 bases. The CDR3 spans 15 residues. The V gene's germline CDR1 is SEHNR and CDR2 FQNEAQ (reference sequence). The DNA of the CDR3 is TGTGCCAGTAGCGCCGGGACAGGGATGGCAGGGGGGCTGTTTTTT. Residues: CASSAGTGMAGGLFF.

In this sample, this clonotype turned up many times. The CDR3 end shows no conserved phenylalanine or tryptophan, and so a read error is likely. The rearrangement uses TRBV11-3 and TRBJ2-1; 7 nucleotides match TRBD1. Trimming took 5 bases from V and 6 from J; bases not matched to a gene: 7. The CDR3 contains 14 residues. The germline gives CDR1 SGHNT, CDR2 YENEEA. Here the CDR3 reads CASSRQGRSNEQFL. Here the CDR3 DNA reads TGTGCCAGCAGCCGACAGGGTCGGAGCAATGAGCAGTTCCTC.

Comments on this clonotype: One junction end disagrees with the germline gene, perhaps due to a read error. The genes are TRBV11-2 and TRBJ2-3; D may be TRBD1 (6 bases). Germline assignment: CDR1 SGHAT and CDR2 FQNNGV. There are 16 residues in the CDR3. DNA of the CDR3: TGTGTCAGCATCAGAGGAAGTACAGGGAACACAGATACGCAGTATTTT. Translating gives CVSIRGSTGNTDTQYF.

To note about this clonotype: A read error may account for a junction end that differs from germline. The chain joins TRBV5-6 to TRBJ1-2; D gene unclear. Germline CDR1 SGHDT, CDR2 YYEEEE. The CDR3 runs 16 residues. In nucleotides, the CDR3 is TGTTCCAGAAGCTCCCGCGACACGATCGTCAACTATGGCTACACCTTC. It encodes CSRSSRDTIVNYGYTF.

There are many counts of this clonotype. The chain has TRBV28 and TRBJ2-1; D might be TRBD2 (6 bases). V lost 6 bases to trimming and J lost 3 bases, with 15 bases between them. Germline lookup yields CDR1 MDHEN and CDR2 SYDVKM. The CDR3 is made up of 15 amino acids. This CDR3 is CASSLGSGFYNEQFF. Written as DNA, the CDR3 is TGTGCCAGCAGCCTCGGGAGCGGATTCTACAATGAGCAGTTCTTC.

V and J are TRBV21-1 and TRBJ2-7; the table's D call, TRBD1, was not checked against the DNA. TRBV21-1 is designated a pseudogene. The CDR3 spans 18 residues. The CDR3 DNA is TGTGTCAGCAGCCCACCGAATCTCTCAGGGACGGGCTCCTACGATCAGTACTTC. It specifies CVSSPPNLSGTGSYDQYF.

Worth noting for this clonotype: Germline is not matched at one junction end, which may reflect a read error. The chain is built from TRBV6-1 and TRBJ2-7; D uncertain. Germline V gene lookup returns CDR1 MNHNS and CDR2 SASEGT. The CDR3 runs 13 residues. For the CDR3, the DNA is TGTACCAGCACTGAGATTTACGACCTCGGGCAGTACTTC. This encodes CTSTEIYDLGQYF.

Concerning this clonotype itself: The germline gene is not matched at one end of the junction; a read error may be the cause. The rearrangement uses TRBV11-2 and TRBJ2-6; the D gene is possibly TRBD1 (7 bases). The germline CDR1 and CDR2 sequences are SGHAT and FQNNGV. This CDR3 is 21 amino acids long. The CDR3 here is CASSVGGYRGISLSGTNVLTF. Here the CDR3 DNA reads TGTGCCAGCAGCGTGGGGGGATACAGGGGCATTTCCCTCTCTGGGACCAACGTCCTGACTTTC. Full variable domain (missing parts from reference TRBV11-2 and TRBJ2-6): EAGVAQSPRYKIIEKRQSVAFWCNPISGHATLYWYQQILGQGPKLLIQFQNNGVVDDSQLPKDRFSAERLKGVDSTLKIQPAKLEDSAVYLCASSVGGYRGISLSGTNVLTFGAGSRLTVL.

For this clonotype: The CDR3 ends on some other residue instead of the conserved phenylalanine or tryptophan, so this is likely a read error. The V call is TRBV29-1, the J call TRBJ2-1, with 7 bases matching TRBD1. Germline V gene data show CDR1 as SQVTM and CDR2 as ANQGSEA. The CDR3 has 13 residues. The CDR3 DNA sequence: TGCATCCTCATGCGCCCTGGACAGGATGAGCAGTTCCTC. Translated, it gives CILMRPGQDEQFL.

V is TRBV2 and J is TRBJ2-1, with D possibly being TRBD1 or TRBD2 (6 bases each). The V gene's germline CDR1 is SNHLY and CDR2 FYNNEI. The CDR3 length is 14 residues. V lost 11 bases and J lost 1, with 15 bases in between. For the CDR3, the DNA is TGTGCCTCACTGGGGGGCGGGTCCTACAATGAGCAGTTCTTC. Protein: CASLGGGSYNEQFF.

This clonotype came up a few times. The chain couples TRBV11-2 to TRBJ2-6, with D possibly called TRBD1 or TRBD2 (6 bases each). This CDR3 contains 21 residues. V was clipped by 5 bases and J by 15 bases, with 41 bases between them. The germline V gene encodes CDR1 SGHAT and CDR2 FQNNGV. This CDR3 is CASSMGGDRSISLSGASALTF. As DNA, the CDR3 is TGTGCCAGCAGCATGGGGGGAGACAGGAGCATTTCCCTCTCTGGGGCCAGCGCCCTGACTTTC.

Ten or more counts support this clonotype. The V and J genes are TRBV10-3 and TRBJ2-6; D gene ambiguous. Germline-derived CDR1 and CDR2 are ENHRY and SYGVKD. Trimming removed 11 bases at V and 2 bases at J, with 10 bases between. The CDR3 runs 13 residues. CDR3 nucleotide sequence: TGTGCCTCCCTGGTCCCTGGGGCCAACGTCCTGACTTTC. Encoded protein: CASLVPGANVLTF.

In the case of this clonotype: An end of the junction differs from the germline gene, which may be a read error. V gene TRBV6-1 combines with J gene TRBJ2-3; D gene uncertain. Germline lookup yields CDR1 MNHNS and CDR2 SASEGT. This CDR3 has 12 amino acids. This chain's CDR3 is CASKPSTCTKYF. The DNA of the CDR3 is TGTGCCAGCAAGCCCAGCACATGTACGAAGTATTTT.

The J gene is TRBJ2-7, the V gene TRBV4-3; D ambiguous. Trimming cost V 1 base and J 13 bases, with 17 bases left between them. The CDR3 is made up of 13 amino acids. Germline CDR1 is LGHNA and CDR2 is YSLEER. DNA of the CDR3: TGCGCCAGCAGCCAAGGTCTGCCCTACGAGTATTACTTC. Residues: CASSQGLPYEYYF.

There are many counts of this clonotype. V and J are TRBV9 and TRBJ2-1, with 7 nucleotides matching TRBD2. The CDR3 loop spans 12 amino acids. V lost 5 bases to trimming and J lost 11 bases; unmatched junction nucleotides: 7. CDR1 is SGDLS, CDR2 YYNGEE, per germline. Written as DNA, the CDR3 is TGTGCCAGCAGTGATACGACTAGCAAGCAGTTCTTC. Its translation: CASSDTTSKQFF.

About this clonotype itself: At one boundary the junction diverges from the germline segment, which might be a read error. The chain recombines TRBV29-1 with TRBJ2-6; D gene uncertain. The CDR3 runs 16 residues. CDR1 SQVTM and CDR2 ANQGSEA come from the germline V gene. CDR3 in amino acids: CSVDLPSSSGTNVLTF. CDR3 nucleotides: TGCAGCGTTGATCTGCCCTCGAGCTCTGGGACCAACGTCCTGACTTTC.